The next 14 T cell receptor beta chains were all read from a single sample in a study of memory CD4+ T cells and cytomegalovirus serostatus. Single viable CD3+CD4+CD8-CD45RO+ cells were sorted as the memory CD4+ T cells. Data came from immunoSEQ multiplex PCR; TCRdb stores just in-frame clones and leaves some out. There are about 54,000 clones in the sample; about 73% occur only once, and over 2% lies in the top ten. Sequenced: memory CD4+ T cells from blood. Every receptor here comes from an adult in good health and CMV-seropositive.

This chain connects TRBV4-3 to TRBJ2-1, with a weak D call TRBD1 (6 bases). The V end was cut by 0 bases, the J end by 5 bases, with 20 bases between. The germline gives CDR1 LGHNA, CDR2 YSLEER. There are 18 residues in the CDR3. CDR3 loop: CASSQESFLGQGNNEQFF. The CDR3, as DNA: TGCGCCAGCAGCCAAGAATCTTTTTTAGGGCAGGGGAACAATGAGCAGTTCTTC.

The chain combines TRBV18 with TRBJ1-3; D not certain. From germline, CDR1 is KGHSH and CDR2 LQKENI. The CDR3 contains 16 residues. V was clipped by 5 bases and J by 0 bases, with 14 bases between them. CDR3 protein: CASSTGIGTSGNTIYF. The CDR3 bases are TGTGCCAGCTCAACCGGTATAGGAACCTCTGGAAACACCATATATTTT.

The V and J genes are TRBV5-4 and TRBJ2-1; possibly TRBD1 for D (6 bases). The length of the CDR3 is 17 residues. Trimming pared 1 base from V and 0 bases from J, leaving 14 bases between. Germline CDR1 SGHNT, CDR2 YYREEE (reference sequence). The CDR3 region is CASSLSSGVSSYNEQFF. In nucleotides, the CDR3 is TGTGCCAGCAGCTTGAGCTCAGGGGTGAGCTCCTACAATGAGCAGTTCTTC.

Only one count was recorded for this clone. The chain combines TRBV6-1 with TRBJ2-7; the D is unclear. This CDR3 comprises 11 residues. V lost 7 bases, J lost 3 bases, and 7 bases lay in between. Germline V lookup: CDR1 MNHNS, CDR2 SASEGT. The CDR3 DNA follows: TGTGCCAGCACAGGCTACTACGAGCAGTACGTC. Protein: CASTGYYEQYV.

This chain uses TRBV11-2 with TRBJ2-6; possibly TRBD2 for D (6 bases). The V gene lost 1 base and the J gene lost 4 bases, with 14 bases spanning the gap. The CDR3 is 17 residues long. Per the germline V gene, CDR1 is SGHAT and CDR2 is FQNNGV. The chain's CDR3 is CASSLVSGGSGANVLTF. CDR3 nucleotide sequence: TGTGCCAGCAGCTTAGTGTCCGGGGGATCGGGGGCCAACGTCCTGACTTTC.

The chain joins TRBV19 to TRBJ1-5; the match to TRBD1 covers 8 bases. Trimming removed 6 bases from V and 5 bases from J; junction bases left unmatched: 6. The CDR3 length is 14 residues. Germline CDR1 and CDR2: LNHDA and SQIVND (reference sequence). CDR3 amino acids: CASRLGQGDQPQHF. The CDR3 nucleotides read TGTGCCAGTAGGCTCGGACAGGGAGATCAGCCCCAGCATTTT. Looking up the rest from reference TRBV19 and TRBJ1-5 gives the full variable domain: DGGITQSPKYLFRKEGQNVTLSCEQNLNHDAMYWYRQDPGQGLRLIYYSQIVNDFQKGDIAEGYSVSREKKESFPLTVTSAQKNPTAFYLCASRLGQGDQPQHFGDGTRLSIL.

The chain is built from TRBV5-1 and TRBJ2-5; 8 nucleotides agree with TRBD1. The V segment lost 2 bases and the J segment 4 bases; nucleotides outside the gene matches: 4. The CDR3 covers 14 residues. CDR1 is SGHRS, CDR2 YFSETQ, per germline. CDR3 loop: CASSFQGAGETQYF. CDR3 coding DNA: TGCGCCAGCAGCTTCCAGGGGGCCGGAGAGACCCAGTACTTC.

The V and J genes are TRBV7-2 and TRBJ2-5; a weak D match, TRBD2 (6 bases). The CDR3 is 15 amino acids. Germline V gene data show CDR1 as SGHTA and CDR2 as FQGNSA. The V end lost 5 bases, the J end lost 2 bases, and 15 bases lay between the germline ends. The CDR3 region is CASSRSAAGQETQYF. The CDR3 region has the DNA TGTGCCAGCAGCCGGTCCGCTGCGGGGCAAGAGACCCAGTACTTC.

V and J are TRBV5-1 and TRBJ2-7; unclear D gene. This CDR3 is built from 13 residues. V was shortened by 0 bases and J by 3 bases, with 7 bases between the two germline ends. CDR1 and CDR2 (germline): SGHRS, YFSETQ. The CDR3 nucleotides are TGCGCCAGCAGCTTGGGCGGAAACTACGAGCAGTACTTC. Its protein product is CASSLGGNYEQYF. Variable domain in full (rest from reference TRBV5-1 and TRBJ2-7): KAGVTQTPRYLIKTRGQQVTLSCSPISGHRSVSWYQQTPGQGLQFLFEYFSETQRNKGNFPGRFSGRQFSNSRSEMNVSTLELGDSALYLCASSLGGNYEQYFGPGTRLTVT.

A word on this clone: The junction differs from germline at one of its ends, possibly a read error. J is TRBJ1-1 and V is TRBV11-3, with no clear D. CDR3 length: 12 residues. The germline CDR1 and CDR2 sequences are SGHNT and YENEEA. The CDR3 loop is CASSLTSQKSSF. The CDR3 region has the DNA TGTGCCAGCAGCTTGACCTCCCAGAAAAGTAGCTTT.

The genes are TRBV11-2 and TRBJ1-3; D is unclear. This CDR3 spans 13 amino acids. Germline CDR1 reads SGHAT; CDR2 reads FQNNGV. Trimming pared 7 bases from V and 0 bases from J, leaving 7 bases between. The CDR3 is CASTGSSGNTIYF. The CDR3 DNA is TGTGCCAGCACGGGTAGCTCTGGAAACACCATATATTTT.

The chain couples TRBV20-1 to TRBJ2-7; D gene unclear. Looked up from germline, CDR1 is DFQATT and CDR2 is SNEGSKA (reference sequence). V was pared by 1 base and J by 3 bases, with 4 bases between. This CDR3 is built from 11 residues. CDR3 DNA: TGCAGTGCTAGAGGTAACTACGAGCAGTACTTC. This codes for CSARGNYEQYF.

The chain joins TRBV7-7 to TRBJ2-2; D possibly matches TRBD1 or TRBD2 (5 bases each). Looked up from germline, CDR1 is SSHAT and CDR2 is FNYEAQ (reference sequence). The CDR3 spans 14 residues. The V gene lost 10 bases and the J gene lost 5 bases, with 17 bases spanning the gap. CDR3 DNA sequence: TGTGCCACCGCGGTCGGCGAGGGGACCGGGGAGCTGTTTTTT. Protein: CATAVGEGTGELFF. The full variable domain, its missing parts supplied by reference TRBV7-7 and TRBJ2-2, is GAGVSQSPRYKVTKRGQDVTLRCDPISSHATLYWYQQALGQGPEFLTYFNYEAQPDKSGLPSDRFSAERPEGSISTLTIQRTEQRDSAMYRCATAVGEGTGELFFGEGSRLTVL.

This chain joins TRBV29-1 and TRBJ2-5; TRBD1 is a possible D gene (5 bases). The CDR3 loop spans 11 amino acids. Germline-derived CDR1 and CDR2 are SQVTM and ANQGSEA. V was shortened by 6 bases and J by 4 bases, with 9 bases between the two germline ends. Here the CDR3 reads CSVVRGETQYF. The CDR3 DNA is TGCAGCGTAGTAAGGGGAGAGACCCAGTACTTC.